This is a list of T cell receptor beta chains from one sample in a study of cytotoxic CD8 clonotypes in ibrutinib-treated CLL. Sequencing was performed with immunoSEQ multiplex PCR; in TCRdb, only in-frame clones are kept and a portion is missing. The table records about 140,000 clones, 70% to 80% of them present only once. Sequenced here: PBMCs, sampled after 12 months of ibrutinib treatment. The receptors here all came from a human donor with chronic lymphocytic leukemia. CDR3s include the opening cysteine and the closing phenylalanine or tryptophan. D genes are given only for firm matches. Part of the rows lack a size; the others show once, few, many or a class for expanded clones.

>TRBV10-3|TRBJ1-1|-|-|13
TGTGCCACCCTGGCGCGGGAAAACACTGAAGCTTTCTTT
CATLARENTEAFF
>TRBV6-4|TRBJ2-7|-|-|13
TGTGCCAGCAGCCCTTCTATAGCCCACGAGCAGTACTTC
CASSPSIAHEQYF
>TRBV10-3|TRBJ1-1|TRBD1|-|15
TGTGCCACACTAATTGACAGGGGGCCATTGACTGAAGCTTTCTTT
CATLIDRGPLTEAFF
>TRBV5-4|TRBJ1-2|-|-|15
TGTGCCAGCAGCTTTGACGTGGGATTAAACTATGGCTACACCTTC
CASSFDVGLNYGYTF
>TRBV28|TRBJ2-1|-|-|13
TGTGCCAGCAGTTTGGGGGTCCCCCCCGAGCAGTTCTTC
CASSLGVPPEQFF
>TRBV6-5|TRBJ2-3|TRBD1|-|15
TGTGCCAGCAGCCCCAGGGGGACGGGCACAGATACGCAGTATTTT
CASSPRGTGTDTQYF
>TRBV19|TRBJ2-7|-|-|12
TGTGCCAGTAGTGGTGGACCAGGGCAGCAGTACTTC
CASSGGPGQQYF
>TRBV6-5|TRBJ1-4|-|-|15
TGTGCCAGCAGTTACGGGGGGCGCGGTAATGAAAAACTGTTTTTT
CASSYGGRGNEKLFF
>TRBV6-5|TRBJ2-2|-|-|14
TGTGCCAGCAGTCCTCACAAGAACACCGGGGAGCTGTTTTTT
CASSPHKNTGELFF
>TRBV7-2|TRBJ1-5|-|-|13
TGTGCCAGCAGCTTAATCCGCAATCAGCCCCAGCATTTT
CASSLIRNQPQHF
>TRBV13|TRBJ2-5|-|-|16
TGTGCCAGCAGCAGCCCACTCCGGGACCAACAAGAGACCCAGTACTTC
CASSSPLRDQQETQYF
>TRBV9|TRBJ2-1|TRBD1|-|16
TGTGCCAGCAGCGAACGAACAGGGGTAAAACACAATGAGCAGTTCTTC
CASSERTGVKHNEQFF
>TRBV7-2|TRBJ2-5|-|-|16
TGTGCCAGCAGCTCCCATGTCAGCAGGGGCCAAGAGACCCAGTACTTC
CASSSHVSRGQETQYF
>TRBV15|TRBJ1-4|-|many|14
TGTGCCACCAGCAGAGACAGGGAGGGCGAAAAACTGTTTTTT
CATSRDREGEKLFF
>TRBV14|TRBJ1-3|TRBD1|-|15
TGTGCCAGCAGCCACGGACAGGGAGCTGGAAACACCATATATTTT
CASSHGQGAGNTIYF
>TRBV19|TRBJ1-2|TRBD1|-|17
TGTGCCAGTAGTTTACAGGGGACGGCGAACTCGGACTATGGCTACACCTTC
CASSLQGTANSDYGYTF